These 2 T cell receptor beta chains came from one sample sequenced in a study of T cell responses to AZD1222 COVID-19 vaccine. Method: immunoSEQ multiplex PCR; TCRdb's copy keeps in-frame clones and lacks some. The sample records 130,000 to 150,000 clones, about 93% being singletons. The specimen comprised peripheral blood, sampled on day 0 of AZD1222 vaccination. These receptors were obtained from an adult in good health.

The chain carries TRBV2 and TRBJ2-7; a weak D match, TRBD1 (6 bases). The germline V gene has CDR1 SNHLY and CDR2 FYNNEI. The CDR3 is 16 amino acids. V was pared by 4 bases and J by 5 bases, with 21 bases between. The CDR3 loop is CASSVGNRVGADEQYF. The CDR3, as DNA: TGTGCCAGCAGTGTTGGAAACAGGGTCGGGGCGGACGAGCAGTACTTC.

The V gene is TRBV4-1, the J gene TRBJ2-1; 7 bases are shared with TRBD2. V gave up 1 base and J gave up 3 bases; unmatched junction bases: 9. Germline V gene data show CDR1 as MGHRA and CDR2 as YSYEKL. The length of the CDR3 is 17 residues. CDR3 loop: CASSQGWAGVLYNEQFF. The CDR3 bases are TGCGCCAGCAGCCAAGGTTGGGCGGGAGTACTCTACAATGAGCAGTTCTTC.